This TCR beta chain appears in the sequencing data of a study of blood T cell repertoires in COVID-19. Trimming took off 4 bases at V and 3 bases at J, with 4 bases between the two ends. From germline, CDR1 is LGHDT and CDR2 YNNKEL (reference sequence). The CDR3 has 11 amino acids. Methods used by the authors: Reference gene primers were amplified, and this amplification served to estimate nucleated cell counts. Sequenced by immunoSEQ multiplex PCR; TCRdb stores in-frame clones only, minus some. V and J calls plus clone size are reproduced from that table; the DNA served to infer D and trimming. The table records 120,000 or so clones, about 83% of them present only once. Individuals aged roughly 18 to 95 years were recruited from some 26 US areas. Participants were placed into cohorts based on the clinical history they reported. Before being deemed recovered, Cohort 3 donors had two negative PCRs, clearance, or symptom resolution.

This TCR was sampled from a woman aged 25 to 45 who had recovered from COVID-19. The sequenced material came from PBMCs or T cells enriched from blood (not recorded which). J is TRBJ2-7 and V is TRBV3-1 (or the pseudogene TRBV3-2); D not resolved. The CDR3 spells CASSPGYEQYF. The CDR3, as DNA: TGTGCCAGCAGCCCCGGCTACGAGCAGTACTTC.